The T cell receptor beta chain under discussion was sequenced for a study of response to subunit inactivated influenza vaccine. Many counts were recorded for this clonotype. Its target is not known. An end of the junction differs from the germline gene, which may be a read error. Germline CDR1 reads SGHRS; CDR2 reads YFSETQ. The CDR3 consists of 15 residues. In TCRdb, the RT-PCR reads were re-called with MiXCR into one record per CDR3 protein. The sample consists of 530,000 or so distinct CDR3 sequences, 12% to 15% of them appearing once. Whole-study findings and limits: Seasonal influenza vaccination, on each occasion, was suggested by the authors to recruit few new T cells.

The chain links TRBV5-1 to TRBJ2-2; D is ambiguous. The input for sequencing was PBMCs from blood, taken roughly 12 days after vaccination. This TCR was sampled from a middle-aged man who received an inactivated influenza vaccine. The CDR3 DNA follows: TGCGCCAGCAGCTTGGGCCCTACTCAAACCGAGGAGCTGTTTTTT. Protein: CASSLGPTQTEELFF. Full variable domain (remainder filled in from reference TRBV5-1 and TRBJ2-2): KAGVTQTPRYLIKTRGQQVTLSCSPISGHRSVSWYQQTPGQGLQFLFEYFSETQRNKGNFPGRFSGRQFSNSRSEMNVSTLELGDSALYLCASSLGPTQTEELFFGEGSRLTVL.